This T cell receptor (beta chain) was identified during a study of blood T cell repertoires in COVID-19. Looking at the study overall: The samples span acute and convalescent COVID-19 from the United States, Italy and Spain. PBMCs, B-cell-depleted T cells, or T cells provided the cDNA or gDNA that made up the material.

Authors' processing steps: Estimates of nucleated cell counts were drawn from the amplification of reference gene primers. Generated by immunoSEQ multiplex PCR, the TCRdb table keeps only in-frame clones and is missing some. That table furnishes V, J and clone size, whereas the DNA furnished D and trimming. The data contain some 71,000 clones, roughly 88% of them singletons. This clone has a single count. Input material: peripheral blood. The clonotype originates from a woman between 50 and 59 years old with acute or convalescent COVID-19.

This chain's CDR3 is CASNSGTRTYNEQFF. In DNA, the CDR3 is TGTGCCAGCAACTCCGGGACTAGGACGTACAATGAGCAGTTCTTC. The chain joins TRBV27 to TRBJ2-1, with TRBD2 matching 8 bases. CDR1 and CDR2 (germline): MNHEY, SMNVEV (reference sequence). V trimming: 7 bases; J trimming: 4 bases; junction bases outside the gene matches: 9. This CDR3 is built from 15 residues.